The T cell receptor beta chain under discussion was sequenced for a study of blood T cells in healthy people across ages. The second PCR ran 7 to 11 cycles with a sample-barcoded 5' primer and J-beta primers. TCRdb analysed the 5' RACE reads with MiXCR anew, one entry per CDR3 protein. The data contain 800,000 or so distinct CDR3 sequences, approximately 65% of them singletons. Germline V gene data show CDR1 as SQVTM and CDR2 as ANQGSEA. The V end lost 3 bases, the J end lost 4 bases, and 6 bases lay between the germline ends. The CDR3 covers 11 residues. The TCR originated in a young man in good health. The V and J genes are TRBV29-1 and TRBJ1-2; D call uncertain. Sequenced: blood. CDR3 protein: CSVDRTYGYTF. In DNA form, the CDR3 reads TGCAGCGTTGACAGGACCTATGGCTACACCTTC.